This is a list of T cell receptor beta chains from one sample in a study of T cell responses to AZD1222 COVID-19 vaccine. Clones were sequenced by immunoSEQ multiplex PCR, and TCRdb holds only the in-frame ones, with some missing. The sample holds 160,000 or so clones, 70% to 90% seen once. This specimen was peripheral blood, taken after recovery from COVID-19. The receptors were gathered from an adult who had recovered from COVID-19. The CDR3 runs from the conserved cysteine through the conserved F or W. The D gene is left open where the match is weak. The size of a clone is reported for some rows only, either as once, few or many, or as a class for expanded clones.

TRBV29-1	TRBJ1-1	-	10	-	-	CSVARGATFF
TRBV11-3	TRBJ1-1	-	13	-	TGTGCCAGCAGCTTATACAGGGATGCTGAAGCTTTCTTT	CASSLYRDAEAFF
TRBV7-9	TRBJ1-4	-	16	TRBD1	TGTGCCAGCAGCTTGGGACAGCGCATAAAAAATGAAAAACTGTTTTTT	CASSLGQRIKNEKLFF
TRBV15	TRBJ2-3	-	12	-	TGTGCCACCAGCAGAGAAGGTTATACGCAGTATTTT	CATSREGYTQYF
TRBV10-3	TRBJ1-5	once	14	TRBD1	TGTGCCATCAGCGCGGACAGGGAGAGTCAGCCCCAGCATTTT	CAISADRESQPQHF
TRBV21-1	TRBJ2-3	once	18	-	TGTGCCAGCAGCAAATTGGCCTGGACTAGCGGGGGCACAGATACGCAGTATTTT	CASSKLAWTSGGTDTQYF
TRBV19	TRBJ1-4	-	14	-	TGTGCCAGTAGTATAAAGGGGCTTAATGAAAAACTGTTTTTT	CASSIKGLNEKLFF
TRBV6-5	TRBJ1-5	once	15	-	TGTGCCAGCAGACCTGGTCCGTATAGCAATCAGCCCCAGCATTTT	CASRPGPYSNQPQHF
TRBV28	TRBJ1-6	-	15	TRBD1	TGTGCCAGCAGTTTCCGAGACAGGGTTAATTCACCCCTCCACTTT	CASSFRDRVNSPLHF
TRBV2	TRBJ1-5	-	12	-	TGTGCCAGCAGTGAAGTGTCTCAGCCCCAGCATTTT	CASSEVSQPQHF
TRBV6-5	TRBJ1-1	-	14	TRBD1	TGTGCCAGCAGTCCGGGACAGGGGAACACTGAAGCTTTCTTT	CASSPGQGNTEAFF
TRBV29-1	TRBJ2-5	-	12	-	TGCAGCGTTGATTCCAGCCAAGAGACCCAGTACTTC	CSVDSSQETQYF
TRBV11-1	TRBJ2-7	-	15	TRBD2	TGTGCCAGCAGCCCCCGGGGGGTAGGCCCATACGAGCAGTACTTC	CASSPRGVGPYEQYF
TRBV11-2	TRBJ2-7	-	14	-	TGTGCCAGCAGCTCTTACAGGGTCTCCTACGAGCAGTACTTC	CASSSYRVSYEQYF
TRBV14	TRBJ2-2	-	14	TRBD2	TGTGCCAGCAGCCACAATCGGGGGGTCGGGGAGCTGTTTTTT	CASSHNRGVGELFF
TRBV5-1	TRBJ1-2	-	16	TRBD1	TGCGCCAGCAGTTATTTACAGGGGGCCTCTAACTATGGCTACACCTTC	CASSYLQGASNYGYTF
TRBV19	TRBJ1-2	-	11	-	TGTGCCAGTAGTTCGAGCTATGGCTACACCTTC	CASSSSYGYTF
TRBV21-1	TRBJ2-7	-	10	-	TGTGCCAGCAACTTGGTTACTAACCACTTC	CASNLVTNHF
TRBV4-1	TRBJ1-1	once	13	TRBD1	TGCGCCAGCAGCCAGCAATTACAGGGGAGAGCTTTCTTT	CASSQQLQGRAFF
TRBV7-3	TRBJ2-3	-	15	TRBD1	TGTGCCAGCAGCCCGGACAGGGGGCTCCCAGATACGCAGTATTTT	CASSPDRGLPDTQYF
TRBV4-3	TRBJ2-7	-	15	-	TGCGCCAGCAGCCAAGACTGGTCTTCCTCGCGCGAGCAGTACTTC	CASSQDWSSSREQYF
TRBV19	TRBJ2-3	-	11	-	TGTGCCAGGAAACGGACAGATACGCAGTATTTT	CARKRTDTQYF
TRBV11-2	TRBJ2-1	-	18	TRBD2	TGTGCCAGCAGCTTAGTAGGGTCTGGACTAGCGGGTTCCGGGGAGCAGTTCTTC	CASSLVGSGLAGSGEQFF
TRBV7-6	TRBJ1-5	-	13	TRBD1	TGTGCCAGAGACAGGGAGTGCAATCAGCCCCAGCATTTT	CARDRECNQPQHF
TRBV7-2	TRBJ2-3	-	11	-	TGTGCCAGCAGCGCCTCGGGTACGCAGTATTTT	CASSASGTQYF
TRBV4-2	TRBJ2-1	-	16	-	TGTGCCAGCAGCCAGGAGGACCGTGGATCCTACAATGAGCAGTTCTTC	CASSQEDRGSYNEQFF
TRBV29-1	TRBJ1-1	few	15	TRBD1	TGCAGCGTTGCCCGATTCGGACAGGGGGCTACTGAAGCTTTCTTT	CSVARFGQGATEAFF
TRBV19	TRBJ2-5	-	14	-	TGTGCCAGTAGTATAACACAGGCTGAGGAGACCCAGTACTTC	CASSITQAEETQYF
TRBV9	TRBJ2-5	-	13	TRBD2	TGTGCCAGCAGCGACCGGGGGGACGAGACCCAGTACTTC	CASSDRGDETQYF
TRBV9	TRBJ2-3	once	13	-	TGTGCCAGCAGCTCCCAGGGCACAGATACGCAGTATTTT	CASSSQGTDTQYF